One sample yielded the 13 T cell receptor beta chains listed below, sequenced in a study of T cells after yellow fever vaccination. Each CDR3 protein gets one entry after TCRdb re-called the 5' RACE reads with MiXCR. Altogether under 550,000 distinct CDR3 sequences are present, roughly 22% being singletons, with the ten largest covering about 17%. This sample comprised PBMCs, obtained 21 days after the first yellow fever vaccination. These receptors all come from a young man who received the YFV17D yellow fever vaccine.

The chain employs TRBV7-2 and TRBJ2-2; the D is unclear. The V gene's germline CDR1 is SGHTA and CDR2 FQGNSA. The CDR3 runs to 14 residues. With 0 bases removed from V and 10 bases from J, the gap between germline ends came to 12 bases. CDR3 nucleotide sequence: TGTGCCAGCAGCTTAGCACTCCGGAGCGTGGAGCTGTTTTTT. Translation: CASSLALRSVELFF.

A few counts support this clonotype. The chain links TRBV7-8 to TRBJ2-2; D may be TRBD1 or TRBD2 (6 bases each). The CDR3 is made up of 16 amino acids. V lost 0 bases and J 3 bases, leaving 11 bases between the germline ends. Germline V gene lookup returns CDR1 SGHVS and CDR2 FQNEAQ. CDR3 sequence: CASSLAWRGDTGELFF. CDR3 sequence (DNA): TGTGCCAGCAGCTTAGCGTGGAGGGGGGACACCGGGGAGCTGTTTTTT.

This clonotype came up a few times. The genes are TRBV25-1 and TRBJ2-1, with 8 bases fitting TRBD2. CDR1 is MGHDK and CDR2 is SYGVNS in the germline V gene. V lost 6 bases, J lost 7 bases, and 5 bases stayed unmatched. The CDR3 length is 13 residues. CDR3 coding DNA: TGTGCCAGCAGAGGAGCGGGGGTGAATGAGCAGTTCTTC. Encoded protein: CASRGAGVNEQFF.

The table lists this clonotype with a few counts. The chain employs TRBV7-3 and TRBJ2-1, with 7 bases aligning to TRBD1. In germline, CDR1 is SGHTA, CDR2 FQGTGA. V lost 4 bases, J lost 6 bases, and 6 bases stayed unmatched. This CDR3 spans 14 amino acids. CDR3 DNA sequence: TGTGCCAGCAGCTCCGGACAGGTAGTCAATGAGCAGTTCTTC. Amino acid sequence: CASSSGQVVNEQFF.

This clonotype was detected ten times or more. The CDR3: CASSRGGGDTQYF. The CDR3 coding sequence is TGTGCCAGCAGCCGGGGCGGGGGAGATACGCAGTATTTT. This chain joins TRBV11-3 and TRBJ2-3; 7 bases match TRBD2. CDR3 length: 13 residues. CDR1 is SGHNT, CDR2 YENEEA, per germline. V shed 5 bases, J shed 5 bases, and the junction held 4 bases outside the gene matches.

This chain joins TRBV5-6 and TRBJ1-5; D not resolved. This CDR3 is 15 amino acids long. Trimming took off 5 bases at V and 7 bases at J, with 19 bases between the two ends. Germline values: CDR1 SGHDT, CDR2 YYEEEE. CDR3 coding DNA: TGTGCCAGCAGTCAGCGCCGGCTCGGGTCCCAGCCCCAGCATTTT. Protein product: CASSQRRLGSQPQHF.

The chain employs TRBV5-1 and TRBJ1-1, with unresolved D. The CDR3 loop spans 14 amino acids. Germline CDR1 is SGHRS and CDR2 is YFSETQ. V was cut by 2 bases and J by 4 bases, with 12 bases left in between. CDR3 nucleotide sequence: TGCGCCAGCAGCTTTGCAGGTTCGGGCACTGAAGCTTTCTTT. Translated, it gives CASSFAGSGTEAFF.

CDR3 loop: CASSYSDYEQYV. CDR3 nucleotide sequence: TGTGCCAGCAGTTACTCTGACTACGAGCAGTACGTC. The chain combines TRBV6-6 with TRBJ2-7; no clear D gene. From germline, CDR1 is MNHNY and CDR2 SVGAGI (reference sequence). The CDR3 is 12 amino acids. The V gene lost 0 bases and the J gene lost 3 bases, with 3 bases spanning the gap.

A few counts support this clonotype. The rearrangement joins TRBV9 to TRBJ2-3; 15 positions agree with TRBD2. Germline CDR1 SGDLS, CDR2 YYNGEE. CDR3 length equals 19 residues. J gave up 0 bases and V 3 bases, and 8 bases lay outside the gene matches. CDR3 sequence reads: CASSGTPGTSGGSTDTQYF. The CDR3, as DNA: TGTGCCAGCAGCGGAACCCCCGGGACTAGCGGGGGGAGCACAGATACGCAGTATTTT. Looking up the rest from reference TRBV9 and TRBJ2-3 gives the full variable domain: DSGVTQTPKHLITATGQRVTLRCSPRSGDLSVYWYQQSLDQGLQFLIQYYNGEERAKGNILERFSAQQFPDLHSELNLSSLELGDSALYFCASSGTPGTSGGSTDTQYFGPGTRLTVL.

The genes are TRBV4-1 and TRBJ2-7; D gene ambiguous. This CDR3 spans 15 amino acids. CDR1 and CDR2 (germline): MGHRA, YSYEKL. V was cut by 4 bases and J by 0 bases, with 13 bases left in between. CDR3: CASSLHYAVSYEQYF. For the CDR3, the DNA is TGCGCCAGCAGCCTACACTACGCGGTCTCCTACGAGCAGTACTTC.

J is TRBJ1-3 and V is TRBV9, with 8 nucleotides matching TRBD1. J gave up 8 bases and V 0 bases, and 7 bases lay outside the gene matches. Germline values: CDR1 SGDLS, CDR2 YYNGEE. The CDR3 is 15 residues long. CDR3 amino acids: CASSVGTGGTHTIYF. In DNA form, the CDR3 reads TGTGCCAGCAGCGTAGGAACAGGGGGGACCCACACCATATATTTT. Together with reference TRBV9 and TRBJ1-3, the CDR3 gives the full variable domain: DSGVTQTPKHLITATGQRVTLRCSPRSGDLSVYWYQQSLDQGLQFLIQYYNGEERAKGNILERFSAQQFPDLHSELNLSSLELGDSALYFCASSVGTGGTHTIYFGEGSWLTVV.

In the case of this clonotype: A read error may produce the germline difference seen at one junction end. The chain carries TRBV4-3 and TRBJ2-2; D possibly corresponds to TRBD1 (6 bases). CDR1 is LGHNA, CDR2 YSLEER, per germline. This CDR3 has 17 residues. The CDR3 DNA is TGCGCCAGCGGCCAAGGGGGTGGGGGCAGGGACACCGGGGAGCTGTTTTTT. Its protein is CASGQGGGGRDTGELFF.

This clonotype was counted only a few times. This chain uses TRBV20-1 with TRBJ2-3; D gene unclear. CDR3 size: 11 residues. In germline, CDR1 is DFQATT, CDR2 SNEGSKA (reference sequence). V was cut by 6 bases and J by 6 bases, with 10 bases left in between. The CDR3 sequence is CSALHGDTQYF. DNA for the CDR3: TGCAGTGCCCTCCACGGCGATACGCAGTATTTT.